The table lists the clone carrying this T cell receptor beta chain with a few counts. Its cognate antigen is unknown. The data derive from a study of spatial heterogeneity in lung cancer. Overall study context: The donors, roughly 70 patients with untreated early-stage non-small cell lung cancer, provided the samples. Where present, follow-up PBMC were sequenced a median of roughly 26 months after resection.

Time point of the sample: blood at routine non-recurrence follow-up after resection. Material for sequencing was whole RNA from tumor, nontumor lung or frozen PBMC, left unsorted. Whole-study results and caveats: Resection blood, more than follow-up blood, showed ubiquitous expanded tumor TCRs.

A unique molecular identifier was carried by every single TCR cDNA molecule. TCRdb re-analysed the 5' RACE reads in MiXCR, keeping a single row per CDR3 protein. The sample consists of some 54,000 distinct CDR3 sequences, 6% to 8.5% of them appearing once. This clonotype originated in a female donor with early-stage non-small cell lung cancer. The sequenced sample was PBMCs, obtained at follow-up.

CDR3: CASSEEDPRRGELFF. In DNA form, the CDR3 reads TGTGCCAGCAGTGAAGAAGACCCCCGTCGCGGGGAGCTGTTTTTT. The V gene is TRBV6-1, the J gene TRBJ2-2; D gene uncertain. Germline V CDR1 and CDR2: MNHNS, SASEGT. This CDR3 spans 15 amino acids. The V end lost 1 base, the J end lost 7 bases, and 13 bases lay between the germline ends.